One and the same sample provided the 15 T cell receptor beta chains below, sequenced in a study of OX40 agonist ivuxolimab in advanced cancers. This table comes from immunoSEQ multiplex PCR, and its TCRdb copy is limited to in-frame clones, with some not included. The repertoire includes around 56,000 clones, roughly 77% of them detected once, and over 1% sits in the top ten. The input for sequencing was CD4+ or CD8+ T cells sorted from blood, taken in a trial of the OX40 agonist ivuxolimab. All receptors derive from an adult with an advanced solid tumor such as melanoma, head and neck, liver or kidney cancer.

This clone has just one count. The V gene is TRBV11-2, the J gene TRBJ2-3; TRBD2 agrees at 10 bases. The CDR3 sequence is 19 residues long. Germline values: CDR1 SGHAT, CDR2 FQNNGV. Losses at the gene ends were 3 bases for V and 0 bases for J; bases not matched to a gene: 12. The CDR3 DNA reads TGTGCCAGCAGCTTGTTAGCGGGGGGTAGAGTGTCTAGCACAGATACGCAGTATTTT. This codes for CASSLLAGGRVSSTDTQYF. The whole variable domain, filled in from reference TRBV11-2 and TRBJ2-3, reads EAGVAQSPRYKIIEKRQSVAFWCNPISGHATLYWYQQILGQGPKLLIQFQNNGVVDDSQLPKDRFSAERLKGVDSTLKIQPAKLEDSAVYLCASSLLAGGRVSSTDTQYFGPGTRLTVL.

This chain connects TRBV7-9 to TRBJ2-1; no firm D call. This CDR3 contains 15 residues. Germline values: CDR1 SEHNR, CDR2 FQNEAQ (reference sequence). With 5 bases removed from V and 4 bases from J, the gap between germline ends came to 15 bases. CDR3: CASSGMSTTYNEQFF. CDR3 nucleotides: TGTGCCAGCAGCGGCATGTCCACGACGTACAATGAGCAGTTCTTC.

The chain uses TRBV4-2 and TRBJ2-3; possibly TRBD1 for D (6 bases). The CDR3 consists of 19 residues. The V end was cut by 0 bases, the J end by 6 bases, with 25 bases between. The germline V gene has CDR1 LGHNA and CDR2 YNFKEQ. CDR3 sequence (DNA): TGTGCCAGCAGCCAAGATTTTTTCCGGACAGAGGGGGTTTTGGATACGCAGTATTTT. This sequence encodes CASSQDFFRTEGVLDTQYF.

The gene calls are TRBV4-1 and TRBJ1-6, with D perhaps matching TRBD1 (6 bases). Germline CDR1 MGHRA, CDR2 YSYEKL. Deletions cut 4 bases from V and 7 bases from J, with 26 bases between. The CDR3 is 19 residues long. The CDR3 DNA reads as TGCGCCAGCAGCCGCGGACCCTCAGTACCCGGGACACCGAATTCACCCCTCCACTTT. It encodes CASSRGPSVPGTPNSPLHF.

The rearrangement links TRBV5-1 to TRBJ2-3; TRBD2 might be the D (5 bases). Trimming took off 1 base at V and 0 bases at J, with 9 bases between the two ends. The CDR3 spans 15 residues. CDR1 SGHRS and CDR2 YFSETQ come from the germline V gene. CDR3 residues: CASSLPAGSTDTQYF. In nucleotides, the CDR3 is TGCGCCAGCAGCTTGCCCGCGGGTAGCACAGATACGCAGTATTTT.

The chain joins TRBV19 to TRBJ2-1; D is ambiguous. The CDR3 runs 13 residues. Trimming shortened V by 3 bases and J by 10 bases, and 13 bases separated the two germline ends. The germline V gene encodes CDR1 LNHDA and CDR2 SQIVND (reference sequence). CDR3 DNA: TGTGCCAGTAGTATGGCTAGATTTGACGAGCAGTTCTTC. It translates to CASSMARFDEQFF.

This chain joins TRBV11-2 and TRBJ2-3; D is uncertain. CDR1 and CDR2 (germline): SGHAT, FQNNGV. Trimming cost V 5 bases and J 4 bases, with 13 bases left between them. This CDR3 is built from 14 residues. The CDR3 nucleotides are TGTGCCAGCAGCCACGGGCCTACGGCAGATACGCAGTATTTT. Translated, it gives CASSHGPTADTQYF.

The CDR3 spells CASSKRTSGRAYYEQYF. Written as DNA, the CDR3 is TGTGCCAGCAGCAAAAGAACTAGCGGGAGGGCCTACTACGAGCAGTACTTC. This sequence joins TRBV21-1 and TRBJ2-7; TRBD2 is the table's D call, not checked against the DNA. TRBV21-1 is a pseudogene segment. This CDR3 has 17 amino acids.

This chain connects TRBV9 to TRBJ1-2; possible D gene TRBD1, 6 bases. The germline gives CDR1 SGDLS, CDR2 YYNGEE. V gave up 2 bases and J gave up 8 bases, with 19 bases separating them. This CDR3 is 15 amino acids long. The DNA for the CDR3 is TGTGCCAGCAGCGTTCAGGGGTCGGCCGTAGGCGGCTACACCTTC. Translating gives CASSVQGSAVGGYTF.

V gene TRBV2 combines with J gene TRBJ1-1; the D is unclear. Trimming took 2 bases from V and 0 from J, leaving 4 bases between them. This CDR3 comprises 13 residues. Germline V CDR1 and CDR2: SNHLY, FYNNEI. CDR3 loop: CASSELMNTEAFF. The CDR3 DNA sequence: TGTGCCAGCAGTGAATTGATGAACACTGAAGCTTTCTTT.

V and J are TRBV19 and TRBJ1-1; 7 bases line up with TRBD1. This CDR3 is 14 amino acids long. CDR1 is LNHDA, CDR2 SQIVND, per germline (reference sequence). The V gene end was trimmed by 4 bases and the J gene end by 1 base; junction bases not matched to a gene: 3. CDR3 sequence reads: CASSKGQSNTEAFF. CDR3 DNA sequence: TGTGCCAGTAGTAAGGGACAGTCGAACACTGAAGCTTTCTTT.

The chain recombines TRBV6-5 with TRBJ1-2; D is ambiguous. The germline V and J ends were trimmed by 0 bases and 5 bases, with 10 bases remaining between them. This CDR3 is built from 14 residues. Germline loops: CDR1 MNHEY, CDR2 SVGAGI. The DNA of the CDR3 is TGTGCCAGCAGTTACTCGTCCGGTGGTTATGGCTACACCTTC. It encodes CASSYSSGGYGYTF.

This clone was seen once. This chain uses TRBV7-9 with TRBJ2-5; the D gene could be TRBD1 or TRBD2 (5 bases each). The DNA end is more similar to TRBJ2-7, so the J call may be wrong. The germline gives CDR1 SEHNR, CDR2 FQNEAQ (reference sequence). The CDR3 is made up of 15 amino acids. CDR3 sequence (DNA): TGTGCCAGCAGCCCGACTACAGGTATAGTCTACGAGCAGTACTTC. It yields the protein CASSPTTGIVYEQYF.

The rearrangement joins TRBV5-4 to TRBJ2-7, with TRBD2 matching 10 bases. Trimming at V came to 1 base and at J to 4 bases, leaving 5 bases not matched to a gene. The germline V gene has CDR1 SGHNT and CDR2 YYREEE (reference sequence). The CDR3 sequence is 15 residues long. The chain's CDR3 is CASSLSGGAVYEQYF. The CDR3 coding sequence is TGTGCCAGCAGCTTGAGCGGGGGGGCTGTTTACGAGCAGTACTTC.

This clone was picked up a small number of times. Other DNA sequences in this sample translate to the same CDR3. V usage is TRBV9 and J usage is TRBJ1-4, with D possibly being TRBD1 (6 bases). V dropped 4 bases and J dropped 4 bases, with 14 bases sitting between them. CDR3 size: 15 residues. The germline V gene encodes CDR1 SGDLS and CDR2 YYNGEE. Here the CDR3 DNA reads TGTGCCAGCAGCCCAGAGGGGGGGGATAATGAAAAACTGTTTTTT. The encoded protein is CASSPEGGDNEKLFF.